A selection of T cell receptor beta chains follows, all from one sample in a study of immune evolution from preneoplasia to lung adenocarcinoma. Sequenced by immunoSEQ multiplex PCR; TCRdb stores in-frame clones only, minus some. The profile shows some 5,000 clones, 75% to 90% of them singletons. Sequencing was done on a sample of FFPE atypical adenomatous hyperplasia tissue from the lung. The receptors were sampled from a person aged 65 to 85 with lung adenocarcinoma. CDR3s include the opening cysteine and the closing phenylalanine or tryptophan. A D gene is named only where the DNA matches it firmly. For some rows the clone size is stated as once, few or many, or as a class when expanded; others skip it.

abundance: .; j_gene: TRBJ2-3; d_gene: TRBD2; v_gene: TRBV2; CDR3nt: TGTGCCAGCTCTTCTAGCGGCTACTCTGGGGATACGCAGTATTTT; CDR3aa: CASSSSGYSGDTQYF
abundance: .; j_gene: TRBJ2-7; d_gene: .; v_gene: TRBV30; CDR3nt: TGTGCCTGGAGTAATTCTTATGGGAGGAGCTCCTACGAGCAGTACTTC; CDR3aa: CAWSNSYGRSSYEQYF
abundance: once; j_gene: TRBJ1-1; d_gene: .; v_gene: TRBV6-5; CDR3nt: TGTGCCAGCAGGGGGATCATGAACACTGAAGCTTTCTTT; CDR3aa: CASRGIMNTEAFF
abundance: few; j_gene: TRBJ2-7; d_gene: TRBD2; v_gene: TRBV5-8; CDR3nt: TGTGCCAGCACCTCGGGGACTAGCGGGAGTCGCTACGAGCAGTACTTC; CDR3aa: CASTSGTSGSRYEQYF
abundance: .; j_gene: TRBJ2-7; d_gene: .; v_gene: TRBV5-5; CDR3nt: TGTGCCAGCAGCTTGGTGGCTGACTACGAGCAGTACTTC; CDR3aa: CASSLVADYEQYF
abundance: .; j_gene: TRBJ2-1; d_gene: .; v_gene: TRBV4-2; CDR3nt: TGTGCCAGCAGCCATCCCCTTGACCCCTCAGATAGGTACAATGAGCAGTTCTTC; CDR3aa: CASSHPLDPSDRYNEQFF
abundance: .; j_gene: TRBJ2-5; d_gene: TRBD1; v_gene: TRBV5-1; CDR3nt: TGCGCCAGCCCGGGACAGGGGGCGCGGGAGACCCAGTACTTC; CDR3aa: CASPGQGARETQYF
abundance: once; j_gene: TRBJ1-2; d_gene: .; v_gene: TRBV4-1; CDR3nt: TGCGCCAGCAGCCAAGTGTCATCGGAGGCGCCCTATGGCTACACCTTC; CDR3aa: CASSQVSSEAPYGYTF
abundance: .; j_gene: TRBJ1-2; d_gene: TRBD1; v_gene: TRBV5-1; CDR3nt: TGCGCCAGCAGCTTGGGGGACAGGGTAGTGTATGGCTACACCTTC; CDR3aa: CASSLGDRVVYGYTF
abundance: .; j_gene: TRBJ2-1; d_gene: TRBD2; v_gene: TRBV4-1; CDR3nt: TGCGCCAGCAGCTTCTCAAGAGCGGGAGGGCACAATGAGCAGTTCTTC; CDR3aa: CASSFSRAGGHNEQFF
abundance: .; j_gene: TRBJ2-7; d_gene: TRBD1; v_gene: TRBV6-1; CDR3nt: TGTGCCAGCAGTGCGACCTCCGGGACAGGAAAAGACGAGCAGTACTTC; CDR3aa: CASSATSGTGKDEQYF
abundance: .; j_gene: TRBJ2-7; d_gene: TRBD1; v_gene: TRBV2; CDR3nt: TGTGCCAGCAGGAGGGGGGACAGGGGCTACGAGCAGTACTTC; CDR3aa: CASRRGDRGYEQYF
abundance: .; j_gene: TRBJ1-3; d_gene: TRBD1; v_gene: TRBV7-3; CDR3nt: TGTGCCAGCAGCTTAAGTACCGGGACAGCTGGAAACACCATATATTTT; CDR3aa: CASSLSTGTAGNTIYF
abundance: .; j_gene: TRBJ1-3; d_gene: .; v_gene: TRBV4-1; CDR3nt: TGCGCCAGCAGCCCCATTGTCCCCCAAAACACCATATATTTT; CDR3aa: CASSPIVPQNTIYF
abundance: .; j_gene: TRBJ1-3; d_gene: .; v_gene: TRBV7-8; CDR3nt: TGTGCCAGCAGCCCGGACGGTGCTCGAAACACCATATATTTT; CDR3aa: CASSPDGARNTIYF
abundance: .; j_gene: TRBJ2-1; d_gene: .; v_gene: TRBV6-6; CDR3nt: TGTGCCAGCAGTTCTGGGGCGAACAATGAGCAGTTCTTC; CDR3aa: CASSSGANNEQFF
abundance: .; j_gene: TRBJ1-2; d_gene: .; v_gene: TRBV2; CDR3nt: TGTGCCAGCAGTGAACAGGGCTATAACTATGGCTACACCTTC; CDR3aa: CASSEQGYNYGYTF
abundance: .; j_gene: TRBJ2-7; d_gene: TRBD2; v_gene: TRBV5-1; CDR3nt: TGCGCCAGCAGCCCCGGACTAGCGGGAGCCCACGAGCAGTACTTC; CDR3aa: CASSPGLAGAHEQYF
abundance: .; j_gene: TRBJ1-1; d_gene: .; v_gene: TRBV6-5; CDR3nt: TGTGCCAGCAGTTGGTCCCCGACCGTCGAAGCTTTCTTT; CDR3aa: CASSWSPTVEAFF
abundance: .; j_gene: TRBJ1-1; d_gene: .; v_gene: TRBV7-8; CDR3nt: TGTGCCAGCAGGACCCGGGACGGAGGACAAGAAGCTTTCTTT; CDR3aa: CASRTRDGGQEAFF
abundance: .; j_gene: TRBJ2-7; d_gene: .; v_gene: TRBV4-1; CDR3nt: TGCGCCAGCAGCCAAGATGACAGGGACTTCTACGAGCAGTACTTC; CDR3aa: CASSQDDRDFYEQYF
abundance: once; j_gene: TRBJ2-7; d_gene: .; v_gene: TRBV6-6; CDR3nt: TGTGCCAGCAGCCCAACCAAGGGGTCCCACGAGCAGTACTTC; CDR3aa: CASSPTKGSHEQYF
abundance: .; j_gene: TRBJ2-1; d_gene: .; v_gene: TRBV9; CDR3nt: TGTGCCAGCAGCGCCCTGGCAAAAATCAATGAGCAGTTCTTC; CDR3aa: CASSALAKINEQFF
abundance: .; j_gene: TRBJ1-4; d_gene: .; v_gene: TRBV11-2; CDR3nt: TGTGCCAGCAGCTTAGAGGAAAAACTGTTTTTT; CDR3aa: CASSLEEKLFF
abundance: .; j_gene: TRBJ2-7; d_gene: TRBD1; v_gene: TRBV9; CDR3nt: TGTGCCAGCAGCGCGAGGTGGGACAGAACTTACGAGCAGTACTTC; CDR3aa: CASSARWDRTYEQYF
abundance: few; j_gene: TRBJ2-7; d_gene: .; v_gene: TRBV6-5; CDR3nt: TGTGCCAGCAGTTACTCGGTCACTGAGCCGTACGAGCAGTACTTC; CDR3aa: CASSYSVTEPYEQYF
abundance: .; j_gene: TRBJ1-5; d_gene: TRBD1; v_gene: TRBV7-2; CDR3nt: TGTGCCAGCAGCGCAAGGGACAGGGGGTCTGATCAGCCCCAGCATTTT; CDR3aa: CASSARDRGSDQPQHF
abundance: .; j_gene: TRBJ2-5; d_gene: TRBD1; v_gene: TRBV29-1; CDR3nt: TGCAGCGTTGATTTAGGTGGGGGAACAGGGGATTGGGAGACCCAGTACTTC; CDR3aa: CSVDLGGGTGDWETQYF
abundance: .; j_gene: TRBJ2-7; d_gene: TRBD1; v_gene: TRBV6-6; CDR3nt: TGTGCCAGCAGTTGGGGTCCGGGACAGGCGGCCGAGCAGTACTTC; CDR3aa: CASSWGPGQAAEQYF
abundance: .; j_gene: TRBJ1-3; d_gene: .; v_gene: TRBV7-9; CDR3nt: TGTGCCAGCAGCTTAGATGGCCGGGGGGTCTCTGGAAACACCATATATTTT; CDR3aa: CASSLDGRGVSGNTIYF
abundance: .; j_gene: TRBJ1-4; d_gene: .; v_gene: TRBV10-3; CDR3nt: TGTGCCATCAGTGAGTCGTCTGGAAAACTGTTTTTT; CDR3aa: CAISESSGKLFF
abundance: .; j_gene: TRBJ1-2; d_gene: .; v_gene: TRBV29-1; CDR3nt: TGCAGCGTTGCCCTACGGGCGGACTATGGCTACACCTTC; CDR3aa: CSVALRADYGYTF
abundance: .; j_gene: TRBJ2-5; d_gene: .; v_gene: TRBV12-5; CDR3nt: TGTGCTAATGGTTTAGGTACACAGCAAGAGACCCAGTACTTC; CDR3aa: CANGLGTQQETQYF
abundance: few; j_gene: TRBJ2-1; d_gene: TRBD2; v_gene: TRBV7-9; CDR3nt: TGTGCCAGCAGCTCAGGACTAGCGGGGTTTCAGTTCTTC; CDR3aa: CASSSGLAGFQFF
abundance: .; j_gene: TRBJ2-3; d_gene: .; v_gene: TRBV7-3; CDR3nt: TGTGCCAGCAGCGGTAGCACAGATACGCAGTATTTT; CDR3aa: CASSGSTDTQYF
abundance: .; j_gene: TRBJ2-6; d_gene: .; v_gene: TRBV5-4; CDR3nt: TGTGCCAGCAGCTCAAGCCCACAGGGACCCTGGGCCAACGTCCTGACTTTC; CDR3aa: CASSSSPQGPWANVLTF
abundance: .; j_gene: TRBJ2-7; d_gene: TRBD2; v_gene: TRBV19; CDR3nt: TGTGCCAGTATGGGGGGGAGACACGAGCAGTACTTC; CDR3aa: CASMGGRHEQYF
abundance: once; j_gene: TRBJ2-1; d_gene: TRBD2; v_gene: TRBV7-9; CDR3nt: TGTGCCAGCAGCTTAGCGCGACTAGCGGGAGAGGTAAATGAGCAGTTCTTC; CDR3aa: CASSLARLAGEVNEQFF
abundance: .; j_gene: TRBJ2-1; d_gene: TRBD1; v_gene: TRBV6-1; CDR3nt: TGTGCCAGCAGTACAGGGGGCGGGTGGTGGAATGAGCAGTTCTTC; CDR3aa: CASSTGGGWWNEQFF
abundance: .; j_gene: TRBJ2-2; d_gene: .; v_gene: TRBV4-1; CDR3nt: TGCGCCAGCAGCCAAGAGGGTGGGGCGCTCACCGGGGAGCTGTTTTTT; CDR3aa: CASSQEGGALTGELFF
abundance: .; j_gene: TRBJ2-1; d_gene: .; v_gene: TRBV7-6; CDR3nt: TGTGCCAGCAGCAGCCGGGACATAGGCTACAATGAGCAGTTCTTC; CDR3aa: CASSSRDIGYNEQFF
abundance: .; j_gene: TRBJ2-1; d_gene: TRBD1; v_gene: TRBV6-5; CDR3nt: TGTGCCAGCAGTTCAAGCCGGGACAGCTACAATGAGCAGTTCTTC; CDR3aa: CASSSSRDSYNEQFF
abundance: .; j_gene: TRBJ2-6; d_gene: TRBD2; v_gene: TRBV27; CDR3nt: TGTGCCAGCAGTCCCCGGGGAGGGAGCACTGGGGCCAACGTCCTGACTTTC; CDR3aa: CASSPRGGSTGANVLTF
abundance: .; j_gene: TRBJ1-2; d_gene: .; v_gene: TRBV19; CDR3nt: TGTGCCAGTAGTACAGCGACGACGGCCTCTTATGGCTACACCTTC; CDR3aa: CASSTATTASYGYTF
abundance: .; j_gene: TRBJ2-5; d_gene: TRBD2; v_gene: TRBV11-3; CDR3nt: TGTGCCAGCAGCAACGGACTAGCTGGGTTTGAGACCCAGTACTTC; CDR3aa: CASSNGLAGFETQYF
abundance: .; j_gene: TRBJ2-7; d_gene: .; v_gene: TRBV6-5; CDR3nt: TGTGCCAGCAGTTACTCCGTAGGGGGTTACTTCGAGCAGTACTTC; CDR3aa: CASSYSVGGYFEQYF
abundance: .; j_gene: TRBJ2-1; d_gene: TRBD1; v_gene: TRBV28; CDR3nt: TGTGCCAGCAGTGGCATAAACAGGGGTTTCGGCTTCTTC; CDR3aa: CASSGINRGFGFF
abundance: .; j_gene: TRBJ1-5; d_gene: .; v_gene: TRBV19; CDR3nt: TGTGCCAGTAGTATAGAGACAGGTCTCAGTCAGCCCCAGCATTTT; CDR3aa: CASSIETGLSQPQHF